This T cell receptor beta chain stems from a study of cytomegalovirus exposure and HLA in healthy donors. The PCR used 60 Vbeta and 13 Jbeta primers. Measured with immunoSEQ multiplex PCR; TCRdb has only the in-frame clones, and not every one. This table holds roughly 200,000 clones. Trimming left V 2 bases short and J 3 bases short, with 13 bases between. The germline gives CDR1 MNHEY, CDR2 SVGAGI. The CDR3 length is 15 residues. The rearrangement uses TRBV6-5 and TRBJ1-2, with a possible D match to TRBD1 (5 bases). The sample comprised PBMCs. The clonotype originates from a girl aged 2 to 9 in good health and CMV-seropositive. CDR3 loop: CASSYGSGWDYGYTF. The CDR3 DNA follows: TGTGCCAGCAGTTACGGATCAGGGTGGGACTATGGCTACACCTTC.